These 32 T cell receptor beta chains were all obtained from the same sample, sequenced in a study of OX40 agonist ivuxolimab in advanced cancers. Clones were sequenced by immunoSEQ multiplex PCR, and TCRdb holds only the in-frame ones, with some missing. The sample includes roughly 79,000 clones, around 93% of them seen just once. Material: CD4+ or CD8+ T cells sorted from blood, obtained in a trial of the OX40 agonist ivuxolimab. Receptors originate from an adult with an advanced solid tumor such as melanoma, head and neck, liver or kidney cancer.

This chain uses TRBV6-1 with TRBJ2-3; 9 bases agree with TRBD2. The trim removed 4 bases at V and 5 bases at J, leaving 13 bases unmatched. The length of the CDR3 is 17 residues. Looked up from germline, CDR1 is MNHNS and CDR2 is SASEGT. The CDR3 is CASSALAGAPSRDTQYF. CDR3 sequence (DNA): TGTGCCAGCAGTGCTTTAGCGGGAGCCCCTTCAAGAGATACGCAGTATTTT.

V is TRBV6-4 and J is TRBJ2-2, with no clear D. The CDR3 totals 14 residues. V dropped 8 bases and J dropped 0 bases, with 10 bases sitting between them. Germline assignment: CDR1 MRHNA and CDR2 SNTAGT. For the CDR3, the DNA is TGTGCCAGCGAGGCAGTTTCGAACACCGGGGAGCTGTTTTTT. Protein product: CASEAVSNTGELFF.

The chain uses TRBV7-2 and TRBJ1-3; 9 bases match TRBD1. From germline, CDR1 is SGHTA and CDR2 FQGNSA. CDR3 length: 16 residues. The junction had 5 bases not matched to a gene; V was cut back by 1 base and J by 4 bases. As DNA, the CDR3 is TGTGCCAGCAGCTTAGGGGGGACAGGGTGGGGAAACACCATATATTTT. Amino acid sequence: CASSLGGTGWGNTIYF.

The chain joins TRBV18 to TRBJ1-1; D perhaps matches TRBD1 (6 bases). The CDR3 length is 14 residues. Trimming cost V 3 bases and J 3 bases, with 11 bases left between them. Per the germline V gene, CDR1 is KGHSH and CDR2 is LQKENI. CDR3 sequence reads: CASSPAGDYTEAFF. CDR3 coding DNA: TGTGCCAGCTCACCTGCAGGGGATTACACTGAAGCTTTCTTT. The full variable domain, with the rest looked up from reference TRBV18 and TRBJ1-1, is NAGVMQNPRHLVRRRGQEARLRCSPMKGHSHVYWYRQLPEEGLKFMVYLQKENIIDESGMPKERFSAEFPKEGPSILRIQQVVRGDSAAYFCASSPAGDYTEAFFGQGTRLTVV.

V and J are TRBV30 and TRBJ2-7, with 9 bases fitting TRBD2. Germline lookup yields CDR1 GTSNPN and CDR2 SVGIG (reference sequence). V was pared by 2 bases and J by 6 bases, with 5 bases of the junction left unmatched. This CDR3 spans 13 amino acids. The CDR3 spells CAWSSGLAFEQYF. For the CDR3, the DNA is TGTGCCTGGAGTTCGGGACTAGCTTTCGAGCAGTACTTC.

This chain connects TRBV5-4 to TRBJ1-2; D possibly corresponds to TRBD1 (6 bases). CDR1 is SGHNT, CDR2 YYREEE, per germline (reference sequence). V was clipped by 7 bases and J by 4 bases, with 17 bases between them. This CDR3 has 14 amino acids. For the CDR3, the DNA is TGTGCCAGCGGTCTAATTGGACAGCCCTATGGCTACACCTTC. Protein: CASGLIGQPYGYTF.

The chain links TRBV7-3 to TRBJ2-7, with a weak D call TRBD2 (6 bases). CDR3 length equals 14 residues. V was clipped by 5 bases and J by 6 bases, with 17 bases between them. Looked up from germline, CDR1 is SGHTA and CDR2 is FQGTGA. This CDR3 reads CASSPRGNLREQYF. The CDR3 DNA reads TGTGCCAGCAGCCCCCGCGGGAACCTACGCGAGCAGTACTTC.

The rearrangement links TRBV19 to TRBJ2-3; possibly TRBD1 for D (5 bases). The germline gives CDR1 LNHDA, CDR2 SQIVND (reference sequence). Trimming removed 10 bases from V and 4 bases from J, with 15 bases in between. The length of the CDR3 is 13 residues. CDR3 residues: CATAREGADTQYF. CDR3 DNA sequence: TGTGCCACCGCCAGGGAAGGTGCAGATACGCAGTATTTT.

Turning to this clone: One end of the junction varies from germline; a read error may be responsible. This chain joins TRBV28 and TRBJ1-6; TRBD1 matches 8 bases. The germline gives CDR1 MDHEN, CDR2 SYDVKM. This CDR3 region has 14 residues. CDR3 sequence: CATTGTGYHSPLHF. In DNA form, the CDR3 reads TGTGCCACTACGGGGACAGGCTATCATTCACCCCTCCACTTT.

The rearrangement joins TRBV21-1 to TRBJ2-1; the table's D call, TRBD1, has no DNA check behind it. TRBV21-1 is an annotated pseudogene. The CDR3 consists of 16 residues. CDR3 coding DNA: TGTGCCAGCAGCAAAGCCATACAGGGGGGCTACAATGAGCAGTTCTTC. Translated, it gives CASSKAIQGGYNEQFF.

The chain employs TRBV28 and TRBJ1-4; possibly TRBD1 for D (6 bases). The V and J ends lost 2 bases and 8 bases respectively, with 12 bases between them. Looked up from germline, CDR1 is MDHEN and CDR2 is SYDVKM. The CDR3 sequence is 14 residues long. CDR3: CASSLAGVGEKLFF. CDR3 in DNA: TGTGCCAGCAGTTTAGCAGGGGTTGGGGAAAAACTGTTTTTT.

This chain links TRBV6-5 with TRBJ2-7; tentatively, D is TRBD1 (6 bases). Trimming took off 7 bases at V and 4 bases at J, with 11 bases between the two ends. Germline CDR1 and CDR2: MNHEY and SVGAGI. This CDR3 comprises 12 residues. Written as DNA, the CDR3 is TGTGCCAGCAAGGGGGTCTCATACGAGCAGTACTTC. It codes for CASKGVSYEQYF.

The V and J genes are TRBV5-6 and TRBJ2-3, with D maybe TRBD2 (5 bases). Germline CDR1 and CDR2: SGHDT and YYEEEE. V lost 1 base and J 3 bases, leaving 24 bases between the germline ends. This CDR3 has 19 amino acids. The CDR3 DNA is TGTGCCAGCAGCTTGCGTACTAAGAGGGCCCTCCTGGGGACAGATACGCAGTATTTT. Its protein product is CASSLRTKRALLGTDTQYF. Looking up the rest from reference TRBV5-6 and TRBJ2-3 gives the full variable domain: DAGVTQSPTHLIKTRGQQVTLRCSPKSGHDTVSWYQQALGQGPQFIFQYYEEEERQRGNFPDRFSGHQFPNYSSELNVNALLLGDSALYLCASSLRTKRALLGTDTQYFGPGTRLTVL.

This chain uses TRBV4-3 with TRBJ2-1, with a weak D call TRBD1 (5 bases). Between the trimmed V and J ends, which lost 0 bases and 4 bases, there was a span of 10 bases. The CDR3 contains 15 residues. The germline V gene has CDR1 LGHNA and CDR2 YSLEER. The CDR3 loop reads CASSQEVQGYNEQFF. CDR3 nucleotides: TGCGCCAGCAGCCAAGAAGTTCAGGGATACAATGAGCAGTTCTTC.

This rearrangement joins TRBV7-2 to TRBJ2-3; a weak D match, TRBD2 (5 bases). Germline CDR1 SGHTA, CDR2 FQGNSA. V was shortened by 0 bases and J by 3 bases, with 7 bases between the two germline ends. The CDR3 totals 14 residues. CDR3 DNA: TGTGCCAGCAGCTTAGCGGGAGAGACAGATACGCAGTATTTT. Translated: CASSLAGETDTQYF.

The genes are TRBV7-6 and TRBJ1-1, with 8 bases matching TRBD1. The CDR3 sequence is 14 residues long. V trimming: 5 bases; J trimming: 5 bases; junction bases outside the gene matches: 7. CDR1 is SGHVS and CDR2 is FNYEAQ in the germline V gene. This chain's CDR3 is CASSIDRGRTEAFF. CDR3 DNA: TGTGCCAGCAGCATAGACAGGGGTAGAACTGAAGCTTTCTTT. Drawing the rest from reference TRBV7-6 and TRBJ1-1, the complete variable domain is GAGVSQSPRYKVTKRGQDVALRCDPISGHVSLYWYRQALGQGPEFLTYFNYEAQQDKSGLPNDRFSAERPEGSISTLTIQRTEQRDSAMYRCASSIDRGRTEAFFGQGTRLTVV.

The chain uses TRBV2 and TRBJ2-7, with D possibly TRBD1 on 6 matching bases. V was shortened by 6 bases and J by 5 bases, with 17 bases between the two germline ends. The length of the CDR3 is 14 residues. Germline assignment: CDR1 SNHLY and CDR2 FYNNEI. The CDR3 coding sequence is TGTGCCAGCAGGAGGGACAACGCCAGGGACGAGCAGTACTTC. The encoded protein is CASRRDNARDEQYF.

V is TRBV19 and J is TRBJ2-1, with TRBD2 matching over 8 bases. Germline CDR1 LNHDA, CDR2 SQIVND (reference sequence). The length of the CDR3 is 15 residues. V lost 8 bases, J lost 8 bases, and 14 bases stayed unmatched. Here the CDR3 DNA reads TGTGCCAGTGCCAACACCGGGACTAGTCGGCATGAGCAGTTCTTC. Its protein is CASANTGTSRHEQFF.

The chain combines TRBV7-2 with TRBJ2-5; D perhaps matches TRBD2 (5 bases). Looked up from germline, CDR1 is SGHTA and CDR2 is FQGNSA. The CDR3 contains 19 residues. With 2 bases removed from V and 7 bases from J, the gap between germline ends came to 29 bases. CDR3 coding DNA: TGTGCCAGCAGCTTAAGTTTAATACGGGCCTCCCTCTCTCGGGGGACCCAGTACTTC. Protein sequence: CASSLSLIRASLSRGTQYF.

V gene TRBV9 combines with J gene TRBJ1-2; 7 nucleotides agree with TRBD1. Germline CDR1 and CDR2: SGDLS and YYNGEE. After removal of 3 bases from V and 3 bases from J, the junction contained 11 bases not matched to a gene. The CDR3 covers 16 residues. This chain's CDR3 is CASSDEGRGRDYGYTF. The CDR3 DNA follows: TGTGCCAGCAGCGACGAGGGAAGGGGGCGGGACTATGGCTACACCTTC.

The chain employs TRBV19 and TRBJ2-7, with 11 bases fitting TRBD1. CDR3 length: 13 amino acids. V shed 8 bases and J 5 bases; nucleotides not matched to a gene: 5. From germline, CDR1 is LNHDA and CDR2 SQIVND (reference sequence). The chain's CDR3 is CASGGQGANEQYF. The CDR3 region has the DNA TGTGCCAGTGGAGGACAGGGGGCTAACGAGCAGTACTTC.

This chain joins TRBV6-6 and TRBJ2-5, with D unresolved. V was pared by 8 bases and J by 4 bases, with 14 bases between. The CDR3 extends over 13 amino acids. In germline, CDR1 is MNHNY, CDR2 SVGAGI (reference sequence). CDR3 DNA sequence: TGTGCCAGCTCCCCCCACCTGGGAGAGACCCAGTACTTC. It is translated as CASSPHLGETQYF.

J is TRBJ2-2 and V is TRBV5-6; 11 bases are shared with TRBD1. V shed 0 bases and J 6 bases; nucleotides not matched to a gene: 1. The CDR3 is 15 residues long. Germline lookup yields CDR1 SGHDT and CDR2 YYEEEE. Written as DNA, the CDR3 is TGTGCCAGCAGCTTGGAGGGACAGGGGGCCGGGGAGCTGTTTTTT. It specifies CASSLEGQGAGELFF.

This sequence joins TRBV30 and TRBJ1-1, with 7 bases aligning to TRBD1. The CDR3 runs to 14 residues. The V gene's germline CDR1 is GTSNPN and CDR2 SVGIG (reference sequence). V shed 4 bases, J shed 1 base, and the junction held 6 bases outside the gene matches. The CDR3 DNA is TGTGCCTGGAACGAAGGACAGGCGAACACTGAAGCTTTCTTT. Translated, it gives CAWNEGQANTEAFF.

This clone appeared once. The chain recombines TRBV11-3 with TRBJ1-1; D perhaps matches TRBD1 (5 bases). Trimming pared 6 bases from V and 5 bases from J, leaving 16 bases between. CDR3 length equals 14 residues. In germline, CDR1 is SGHNT, CDR2 YENEEA. CDR3 in amino acids: CASSLGRFKTEAFF. In DNA, the CDR3 is TGTGCCAGCAGTTTGGGACGGTTTAAGACTGAAGCTTTCTTT.

This clone was observed a single time. The rearrangement uses TRBV11-2 and TRBJ2-5; D is perhaps TRBD1 (6 bases). This CDR3 contains 14 residues. V lost 6 bases and J lost 2, with 13 bases in between. Germline CDR1 is SGHAT and CDR2 is FQNNGV. CDR3 in DNA: TGTGCCAGCAGTCCCTGGGACAAACAAGAGACCCAGTACTTC. As protein: CASSPWDKQETQYF.

V and J are TRBV21-1 and TRBJ2-7; the table's D call TRBD2 went unverified against the DNA. TRBV21-1 is marked as a pseudogene. The CDR3 runs 19 residues. The CDR3 loop reads CASSKRGTSGRSPSYEQYF. The CDR3 DNA reads TGTGCCAGCAGCAAACGAGGGACTAGCGGGAGGTCCCCCTCCTACGAGCAGTACTTC.

CDR3 nucleotide sequence: TGCGCCAGCAGCTTTGGTAGCGGGAGGACAGATACGCAGTATTTT. It yields the protein CASSFGSGRTDTQYF. V is TRBV5-1 and J is TRBJ2-3; 10 bases map to TRBD2. With 2 bases clipped from V and 3 bases from J, the junction kept 3 bases outside the gene matches. Germline V gene lookup returns CDR1 SGHRS and CDR2 YFSETQ. The CDR3 loop spans 15 amino acids.

A single count supports this clone. This chain joins TRBV6-6 and TRBJ2-3; D perhaps matches TRBD1 (5 bases). CDR3 length: 14 amino acids. From germline, CDR1 is MNHNY and CDR2 SVGAGI (reference sequence). Trimming left V 4 bases short and J 3 bases short, with 11 bases between. This CDR3 is CASSLQGVTDTQYF. The CDR3 DNA reads as TGTGCCAGCAGTTTGCAGGGTGTAACAGATACGCAGTATTTT.

The gene calls are TRBV10-3 and TRBJ2-1; unclear D gene. Trimming cost V 6 bases and J 0 bases, with 12 bases left between them. The CDR3 length is 15 residues. CDR1 and CDR2 (germline): ENHRY, SYGVKD. The CDR3 nucleotides are TGTGCCATCAGACAGCTTAGGAGCTCCTACAATGAGCAGTTCTTC. Translated: CAIRQLRSSYNEQFF.

The rearrangement uses TRBV18 and TRBJ1-2, with TRBD1 identical over 7 bases. The CDR3 runs 14 residues. Germline trimming cut 5 bases from V and 6 bases from J; bases unmatched to any gene: 9. CDR1 is KGHSH and CDR2 is LQKENI in the germline V gene. CDR3 sequence (DNA): TGTGCCAGCTCAAGACAGGGAAATTCTGATGGCTACACCTTC. This translates into CASSRQGNSDGYTF.

The chain is built from TRBV11-2 and TRBJ2-7; D uncertain. Trimming left V 2 bases short and J 2 bases short, with 16 bases between. From germline, CDR1 is SGHAT and CDR2 FQNNGV. This CDR3 is 16 amino acids long. The DNA of the CDR3 is TGTGCCAGCAGCTTACAATTGGCACTTCTGCCCTACGAGCAGTACTTC. Protein sequence: CASSLQLALLPYEQYF.